Reported below is one T cell receptor (beta chain). Its target is unknown. These data are taken from a study of cytomegalovirus exposure and HLA in healthy donors. The overall study: A prior analysis found more than 90 million unique TCR beta sequences from roughly 180 million T cells.

The PCR used 60 Vbeta and 13 Jbeta primers. Using immunoSEQ multiplex PCR, the repertoire was profiled, and TCRdb retains in-frame clones only, with some absent. The data contain roughly 150,000 clones, almost 80% of them singletons. General study results and limits: V- and J-gene trimming in TCR beta was tied to a missense DCLRE1C variant by an analysis performed later. As a later analysis revealed, most CMV-associated TCR beta chains appeared HLA-restricted.

CDR1 and CDR2 from the germline V gene are MDHEN and SYDVKM. The junction had 10 bases not matched to a gene; V was cut back by 6 bases and J by 0 bases. The CDR3 has 16 amino acids. The J gene is TRBJ1-1, the V gene TRBV28; 7 nucleotides align to TRBD1. The TCR originated in a man aged 25-45 years in good health and CMV-seronegative. Sequencing used PBMCs. The CDR3 reads CASRTTGRGLNTEAFF. In nucleotides, the CDR3 is TGTGCCAGCAGGACGACAGGGCGGGGCTTGAACACTGAAGCTTTCTTT.